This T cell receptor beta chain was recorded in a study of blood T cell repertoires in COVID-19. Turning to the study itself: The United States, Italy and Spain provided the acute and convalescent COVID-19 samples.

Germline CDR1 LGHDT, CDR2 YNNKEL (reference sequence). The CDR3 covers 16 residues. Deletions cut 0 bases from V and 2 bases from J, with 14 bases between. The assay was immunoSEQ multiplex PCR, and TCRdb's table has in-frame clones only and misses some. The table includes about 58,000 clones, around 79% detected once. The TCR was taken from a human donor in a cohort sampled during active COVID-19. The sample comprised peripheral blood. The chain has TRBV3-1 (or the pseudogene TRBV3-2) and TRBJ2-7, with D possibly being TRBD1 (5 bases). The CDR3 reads CASSQELGQGTYEQYF. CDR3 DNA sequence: TGTGCCAGCAGCCAAGAATTGGGCCAGGGTACCTACGAGCAGTACTTC.